A single sample is the source of the 14 T cell receptor beta chains below, sequenced in a study of human T cells and chemical hapten exposure. TCRdb recomputed calls from the RACE reads with MiXCR, one row per CDR3 protein. The top ten hold more than 5.5% of the sample, which has under 450,000 distinct CDR3 sequences, about 6% seen once. Indicated time point: patch test 2, 6 weeks after DPC sensitization. Regarding treatment: therapeutic diphenylcyclopropenone sensitization with weekly scalp DPC. Sequencing used whole blood, obtained in connection with sensitization to the hapten diphenylcyclopropenone (DPC). The receptors stem from a woman aged 18-29 years with alopecia areata. Some clones in this sample may be carry-over from other donors' samples.

The genes are TRBV12-3 or TRBV12-4 and TRBJ2-7, with D perhaps matching TRBD2 (7 bases). Trimming removed 2 bases at V and 7 bases at J, with 12 bases between. This CDR3 has 13 residues. CDR3 sequence: CASSLLQGGEQYF. CDR3 nucleotides: TGTGCCAGCAGTTTACTACAGGGAGGGGAGCAGTACTTC.

V is TRBV12-3 or TRBV12-4 and J is TRBJ2-3; a weak D match, TRBD2 (5 bases). Trimming left V 2 bases short and J 0 bases short, with 9 bases between. The CDR3 is 15 residues long. The CDR3 loop reads CASSLRRTSTDTQYF. Here the CDR3 DNA reads TGTGCCAGCAGTTTACGACGGACTAGCACAGATACGCAGTATTTT.

This clonotype was counted only a few times. This chain joins TRBV4-3 and TRBJ2-3, with 9 bases lining up with TRBD2. The CDR3 spans 16 residues. V trimming: 4 bases; J trimming: 6 bases; junction bases outside the gene matches: 11. Germline V gene lookup returns CDR1 LGHNA and CDR2 YSLEER. The CDR3 DNA reads TGCGCCAGCAGCCCACAGAGCGGGGGGCCCGGCGATACGCAGTATTTT. It is translated as CASSPQSGGPGDTQYF.

This clonotype was counted only a few times. V and J are TRBV3-1 and TRBJ1-3; no clear D. V lost 4 bases and J 0 bases, leaving 10 bases between the germline ends. Germline loops: CDR1 LGHDT, CDR2 YNNKEL (reference sequence). The CDR3 is 15 residues long. DNA for the CDR3: TGTGCCAGCAGCCCGTGGGCGGACTCTGGAAACACCATATATTTT. This translates into CASSPWADSGNTIYF.

The rearrangement uses TRBV7-9 and TRBJ2-3, with TRBD2 matching over 11 bases. The CDR3 totals 19 residues. V lost 4 bases to trimming and J lost 1 base; unmatched junction nucleotides: 13. The germline V gene encodes CDR1 SEHNR and CDR2 FQNEAQ (reference sequence). Here the CDR3 reads CASSSKGGLAAAGTDTQYF. DNA of the CDR3: TGTGCCAGCAGCTCCAAAGGGGGACTAGCGGCCGCTGGCACAGATACGCAGTATTTT.

The chain has TRBV5-6 and TRBJ2-3; no clear D gene. V was pared by 4 bases and J by 6 bases, with 9 bases between. There are 12 residues in the CDR3. From germline, CDR1 is SGHDT and CDR2 YYEEEE. CDR3 nucleotide sequence: TGTGCCAGCAGCCAAAGCGTGGATACGCAGTATTTT. Encoded protein: CASSQSVDTQYF.

This clonotype was recorded a few times. The chain uses TRBV3-1 and TRBJ1-2; D is uncertain. The V end lost 1 base, the J end lost 0 bases, and 12 bases lay between the germline ends. This CDR3 spans 16 amino acids. In germline, CDR1 is LGHDT, CDR2 YNNKEL (reference sequence). CDR3 DNA: TGTGCCAGCAGCCAAGCGGTCCGAGATTCTAACTATGGCTACACCTTC. Residues: CASSQAVRDSNYGYTF.

At least ten counts were recorded for this clonotype. The rearrangement joins TRBV11-2 to TRBJ2-3, with D tentatively TRBD1 (6 bases). Per germline, CDR1 SGHAT and CDR2 FQNNGV. The CDR3 covers 17 residues. Trimming pared 1 base from V and 4 bases from J, leaving 18 bases between. CDR3 region: CASSLGVIAGASDTQYF. Written as DNA, the CDR3 is TGTGCCAGCAGCTTAGGTGTTATCGCAGGGGCATCAGATACGCAGTATTTT.

The chain joins TRBV9 to TRBJ2-3; possible D gene TRBD2, 5 bases. V lost 6 bases and J lost 0, with 14 bases in between. The CDR3 is 15 residues long. Germline CDR1 reads SGDLS; CDR2 reads YYNGEE. This CDR3 reads CASTPYGESTDTQYF. The CDR3 nucleotides are TGTGCCAGCACCCCGTATGGGGAGAGCACAGATACGCAGTATTTT.

This clonotype was seen more than once but under ten times. V gene TRBV1 combines with J gene TRBJ1-4; TRBD1 was called by the table and not checked on the DNA. TRBV1 is given as a pseudogene. The CDR3 loop spans 15 amino acids. This CDR3 is CTSSQDRSRDEKLFF. Written as DNA, the CDR3 is TGCACCAGCAGCCAAGATCGCTCCAGGGATGAAAAACTGTTTTTT.

This clonotype was counted ten times or more. The chain employs TRBV12-3 or TRBV12-4 and TRBJ1-1, with D maybe TRBD1 (6 bases). The CDR3 has 16 residues. The V end was cut by 6 bases, the J end by 5 bases, with 22 bases between. DNA for the CDR3: TGTGCCAGCAGCCCCCGGGGGGCCATAGAAGATACTGAAGCTTTCTTT. Translation gives CASSPRGAIEDTEAFF.

This clonotype has a handful of counts. V usage is TRBV5-5 and J usage is TRBJ2-2; D remains unclear. CDR1 is SGHKS, CDR2 YYEKEE, per germline (reference sequence). The V end lost 1 base, the J end lost 1 base, and 11 bases lay between the germline ends. This CDR3 comprises 16 residues. The CDR3 region is CASSLSLGGNTGELFF. CDR3 DNA: TGTGCCAGCAGCTTGTCGCTCGGCGGGAACACCGGGGAGCTGTTTTTT. The full variable domain, its missing parts supplied by reference TRBV5-5 and TRBJ2-2, is DAGVTQSPTHLIKTRGQQVTLRCSPISGHKSVSWYQQVLGQGPQFIFQYYEKEERGRGNFPDRFSARQFPNYSSELNVNALLLGDSALYLCASSLSLGGNTGELFFGEGSRLTVL.

This clonotype was counted ten times or more. The chain employs TRBV6-5 and TRBJ1-2; 7 bases match TRBD1. Germline CDR1 and CDR2: MNHEY and SVGAGI. The CDR3 spans 17 residues. Trimming cost V 2 bases and J 0 bases; bases outside gene matches: 9. CDR3 sequence (DNA): TGTGCCAGCAGTTACACCGGACAGGACTTAGCTAACTATGGCTACACCTTC. It encodes CASSYTGQDLANYGYTF.

This clonotype has ten or more counts. The chain is built from TRBV27 and TRBJ1-6; TRBD1 might be the D (6 bases). V gave up 7 bases and J gave up 0 bases, with 7 bases separating them. The germline V gene has CDR1 MNHEY and CDR2 SMNVEV (reference sequence). The CDR3 spans 14 residues. This chain's CDR3 is CASTGASYNSPLHF. CDR3 nucleotides: TGTGCCAGCACAGGGGCCTCCTATAATTCACCCCTCCACTTT.